A selection of T cell receptor beta chains follows, all from one sample in a study of T cells after yellow fever vaccination. TCRdb redid the calling of the 5' RACE reads with MiXCR, one entry per CDR3 protein. Counted here are about 73,000 distinct CDR3 sequences, 7.5% to 9% occurring once; the ten biggest clones make up around 45%. The sample in question was CD8+ T cells sorted from PBMCs, obtained on the day of the yellow fever booster vaccination. The receptors stem from a man in his thirties or forties who received the YFV17D yellow fever vaccine. The CDR3 runs from the conserved cysteine through the conserved F or W. The order of the fields is J gene, D gene, V gene, CDR3 protein. A D gene is named only where the DNA matches it firmly.

J: TRBJ2-2
D: NA
V: TRBV5-1
CDR3: CASSLSLSTGELFF

J: TRBJ2-7
D: NA
V: TRBV6-2/TRBV6-3
CDR3: CASSGQGKYEQYF

J: TRBJ2-5
D: TRBD2
V: TRBV12-3/TRBV12-4
CDR3: CASSGSGREETQYF

J: TRBJ2-7
D: NA
V: TRBV7-7
CDR3: CASSLFRGQEQYF

J: TRBJ2-2
D: NA
V: TRBV28
CDR3: CASSRADFNTGELFF

J: TRBJ2-1
D: NA
V: TRBV20-1
CDR3: CSARGQDNEQFF

J: TRBJ2-7
D: NA
V: TRBV12-3/TRBV12-4
CDR3: CASSPGFGYEQYF

J: TRBJ2-3
D: NA
V: TRBV7-8
CDR3: CASSPLPRRSTDTQYF

J: TRBJ2-5
D: NA
V: TRBV10-2
CDR3: CASARGGETQYF

J: TRBJ2-7
D: NA
V: TRBV12-3/TRBV12-4
CDR3: CASSTGPYEQYF

J: TRBJ1-1
D: NA
V: TRBV3-1
CDR3: CASSLTFSAGTEAFF

J: TRBJ2-7
D: NA
V: TRBV7-9
CDR3: CASSPPTQDYEQYF

J: TRBJ2-5
D: NA
V: TRBV27
CDR3: CASSLSHEYAGKETQYF

J: TRBJ2-7
D: TRBD1
V: TRBV7-9
CDR3: CASSSTRTGEPYEQYF

J: TRBJ1-1
D: TRBD1
V: TRBV19
CDR3: CAVGQGGTEAFF